This T cell receptor (beta chain) was sequenced during a study of CD8 T cells in ankylosing spondylitis. Study-wide points: The study looked at matched synovial fluid samples from ankylosing spondylitis patients. Disease-linked clones were reported to be significantly enriched there. About 8 highly homologous variants made up a TCR beta motif, and this motif appeared characteristic of ankylosing spondylitis blood. Disease-linked clones were CD8+ and relatively rare in peripheral blood.

In regard to this clonotype: Its antigen remains unidentified.

Quantitative barcoded 5'-RACE was used to prepare TCR beta libraries. TCRdb used MiXCR to reprocess the 5' RACE reads, holding one entry per CDR3 protein. This sample yields 350,000 to 400,000 distinct CDR3 sequences, of which 20% to 25% are seen a single time; around 14% belongs to the top ten. Germline CDR1 reads MNHEY; CDR2 reads SVGAGI. This CDR3 region has 15 residues. V was trimmed by 2 bases and J by 3 bases, leaving 13 bases between them. This chain joins TRBV6-5 and TRBJ2-5, with D possibly called TRBD1 or TRBD2 (6 bases each). The clonotype originates from a male donor with ankylosing spondylitis or in good health (not recorded which). Sequencing was performed on blood, either unsorted or a sorted T cell fraction (not recorded which). The CDR3 DNA is TGTGCCAGCAGTTACAGTGGAGGGGGTGAAGAGACCCAGTACTTC. Translating gives CASSYSGGGEETQYF.